Following are 27 T cell receptor beta chains from one sample sequenced in a study of CD8 T cells in Susac syndrome. An amount of RNA that ranged from roughly 0.45 to 1 ug was reverse transcribed with random hexamers. TCRdb reprocessed the immunoSEQ multiplex PCR reads with MiXCR, giving one entry per CDR3 protein. The sample has roughly 47,000 distinct CDR3 sequences; around 92% are singletons. Sequenced material: CD8+ T cells from PBMCs. The receptor source for this set is a human donor in good health.

The rearrangement joins TRBV6-1 to TRBJ2-3, with D tentatively TRBD1 or TRBD2 (5 bases each). V shed 1 base and J shed 4 bases, with 18 bases lying between them. Germline assignment: CDR1 MNHNS and CDR2 SASEGT. The CDR3 sequence is 17 residues long. CDR3 region: CASSEGGWAWDPDTQYF. The CDR3, as DNA: TGTGCCAGCAGTGAAGGTGGATGGGCGTGGGACCCAGATACGCAGTATTTT.

This rearrangement joins TRBV7-9 to TRBJ2-6; TRBD1 agrees at 10 bases. Looked up from germline, CDR1 is SEHNR and CDR2 is FQNEAQ (reference sequence). The CDR3 extends over 17 amino acids. With 6 bases clipped from V and 1 base from J, the junction kept 6 bases outside the gene matches. The DNA of the CDR3 is TGTGCCAGCAGTGGACAGGGGGTACCTTCTGGGGCCAACGTCCTGACTTTC. Translated: CASSGQGVPSGANVLTF.

The rearrangement uses TRBV5-1 and TRBJ1-1; D gene uncertain. Trimming removed 0 bases from V and 5 bases from J, with 17 bases in between. This CDR3 is 16 amino acids long. CDR1 is SGHRS, CDR2 YFSETQ, per germline. This CDR3 reads CASSLVVRGGWTEAFF. CDR3 sequence (DNA): TGCGCCAGCAGCTTGGTGGTACGGGGAGGGTGGACTGAAGCTTTCTTT.

The chain uses TRBV2 and TRBJ2-1; TRBD2 is a possible D gene (6 bases). V was clipped by 8 bases and J by 6 bases, with 17 bases between them. Germline V gene sequence: CDR1 SNHLY, CDR2 FYNNEI. This CDR3 has 14 residues. Here the CDR3 reads CASLEGEAPNEQFF. The DNA for the CDR3 is TGTGCCAGCCTCGAAGGGGAGGCCCCCAATGAGCAGTTCTTC.

This clonotype was found once. The chain carries TRBV19 and TRBJ2-2, with 7 bases that match TRBD2. CDR1 and CDR2 from the germline V gene are LNHDA and SQIVND (reference sequence). Trimming at V came to 3 bases and at J to 5 bases, leaving 9 bases not matched to a gene. The CDR3 consists of 16 residues. The chain's CDR3 is CASSITAGEGTGELFF. CDR3 coding DNA: TGTGCCAGTAGTATCACGGCGGGAGAGGGAACCGGGGAGCTGTTTTTT.

The chain carries TRBV9 and TRBJ2-7; TRBD2 agrees at 7 bases. CDR1 and CDR2 (germline): SGDLS, YYNGEE. The CDR3 runs to 16 residues. V dropped 2 bases and J dropped 2; count of bases not matched to a gene: 10. CDR3 region: CASSVLGGTTTYEQYF. CDR3 in DNA: TGTGCCAGCAGCGTCTTGGGGGGGACTACCACCTACGAGCAGTACTTC.

This clonotype was seen just once. The V gene is TRBV4-3, the J gene TRBJ2-3, with D perhaps TRBD2 (5 bases). Trimming shortened V by 3 bases and J by 11 bases, and 18 bases separated the two germline ends. The germline V gene encodes CDR1 LGHNA and CDR2 YSLEER. The CDR3 is made up of 14 amino acids. The CDR3 coding sequence is TGCGCCAGCAGCCAGTTCCTCCTAGCCCCCGAGCAGTATTTT. Its translation: CASSQFLLAPEQYF.

This chain connects TRBV6-5 to TRBJ1-5, with 8 nucleotides matching TRBD1. Losses at the gene ends were 6 bases for V and 1 base for J; bases not matched to a gene: 5. The CDR3 is 15 residues long. The germline gives CDR1 MNHEY, CDR2 SVGAGI. As DNA, the CDR3 is TGTGCCAGCAGACCAGACAGGGGCAGCAATCAGCCCCAGCATTTT. Translation: CASRPDRGSNQPQHF.

The J gene is TRBJ2-7, the V gene TRBV6-5; D not certain. Germline CDR1 is MNHEY and CDR2 is SVGAGI. The ends were cut back, 2 bases at V and 4 bases at J, with 9 bases in the middle. The CDR3 sequence is 13 residues long. In DNA, the CDR3 is TGTGCCAGCAGTTACAGGTCGCCTTACGAGCAGTACTTC. This encodes CASSYRSPYEQYF.

This clonotype has only one observation. The CDR3 loop is CASSSGDYYEQYF. Written as DNA, the CDR3 is TGTGCCAGCAGCTCCGGGGACTACTACGAGCAGTACTTC. The V gene is TRBV7-2, the J gene TRBJ2-7; 7 bases match TRBD2. Per germline, CDR1 SGHTA and CDR2 FQGNSA. With V trimmed by 4 bases and J by 3 bases, 3 bases remained unmatched. This CDR3 has 13 residues.

J is TRBJ1-1 and V is TRBV29-1; 7 positions agree with TRBD1. Germline CDR1 is SQVTM and CDR2 is ANQGSEA. CDR3 size: 13 residues. The V gene end was trimmed by 3 bases and the J gene end by 6 bases; junction bases not matched to a gene: 7. The CDR3 region is CSVDAQGTPEAFF. The CDR3 DNA reads TGCAGCGTTGACGCACAGGGGACCCCTGAAGCTTTCTTT.

V is TRBV5-6 and J is TRBJ1-5; the D is unclear. V shed 1 base and J shed 3 bases, with 11 bases lying between them. CDR3 length: 15 amino acids. CDR1 and CDR2 (germline): SGHDT, YYEEEE. The DNA of the CDR3 is TGTGCCAGCAGCTTGAGCAGGAGTCTCAATCAGCCCCAGCATTTT. It codes for CASSLSRSLNQPQHF.

The rearrangement links TRBV7-9 to TRBJ2-1, with 7 bases fitting TRBD2. There are 15 residues in the CDR3. V lost 5 bases, J lost 6 bases, and 10 bases stayed unmatched. CDR1 is SEHNR and CDR2 is FQNEAQ in the germline V gene (reference sequence). The chain's CDR3 is CASSLGGRVANEQFF. CDR3 DNA sequence: TGTGCCAGCAGCCTGGGGGGGAGAGTAGCCAATGAGCAGTTCTTC. Full variable domain (remainder filled in from reference TRBV7-9 and TRBJ2-1): DTGVSQNPRHKITKRGQNVTFRCDPISEHNRLYWYRQTLGQGPEFLTYFQNEAQLEKSRLLSDRFSAERPKGSFSTLEIQRTEQGDSAMYLCASSLGGRVANEQFFGPGTRLTVL.

This chain's CDR3 is CASSSIRQGRSNEQFF. CDR3 DNA sequence: TGTGCCAGCAGTTCGATCCGACAGGGACGCTCCAATGAGCAGTTCTTC. The chain has TRBV7-9 and TRBJ2-1, with TRBD1 identical over 7 bases. The trim removed 6 bases at V and 6 bases at J, leaving 14 bases unmatched. The CDR3 contains 16 residues. Germline V lookup: CDR1 SEHNR, CDR2 FQNEAQ (reference sequence).

This clonotype appeared once. CDR3 in amino acids: CASSLRDRDNYGYTF. The CDR3 DNA is TGTGCCAGCAGCTTGCGGGACAGGGATAACTATGGCTACACCTTC. The chain carries TRBV5-5 and TRBJ1-2; TRBD1 agrees at 9 bases. This CDR3 spans 15 amino acids. Looked up from germline, CDR1 is SGHKS and CDR2 is YYEKEE (reference sequence). V gave up 1 base and J gave up 1 base; unmatched junction bases: 2.

By proportion, this clonotype is medium-sized. The chain employs TRBV11-3 and TRBJ1-2, with D perhaps TRBD1 (6 bases). CDR3 length equals 16 residues. V shed 0 bases and J shed 2 bases, with 13 bases lying between them. Germline V gene lookup returns CDR1 SGHNT and CDR2 YENEEA. In DNA, the CDR3 is TGTGCCAGCAGCTTAGATACGAGGGGGGCCAACTATGGCTACACCTTC. Residues: CASSLDTRGANYGYTF.

V is TRBV28 and J is TRBJ1-5, with D unclear. The length of the CDR3 is 12 residues. V was shortened by 2 bases and J by 7 bases, with 6 bases between the two germline ends. Looked up from germline, CDR1 is MDHEN and CDR2 is SYDVKM. CDR3 sequence: CASSLAGQPQHF. CDR3 DNA sequence: TGTGCCAGCAGTTTAGCTGGCCAGCCCCAGCATTTT. The variable domain in full, completed from reference TRBV28 and TRBJ1-5, reads DVKVTQSSRYLVKRTGEKVFLECVQDMDHENMFWYRQDPGLGLRLIYFSYDVKMKEKGDIPEGYSVSREKKERFSLILESASTNQTSMYLCASSLAGQPQHFGDGTRLSIL.

The chain couples TRBV19 to TRBJ2-3, with TRBD1 matching 9 bases. Germline loops: CDR1 LNHDA, CDR2 SQIVND (reference sequence). This CDR3 has 16 residues. V shed 4 bases, J shed 4 bases, and the junction held 9 bases outside the gene matches. Here the CDR3 DNA reads TGTGCCAGTAGTACCAGAGGACAGGGGCGGTCAGATACGCAGTATTTT. Translation: CASSTRGQGRSDTQYF.

The chain joins TRBV5-4 to TRBJ2-7, with D perhaps TRBD1 (6 bases). Trimming cost V 3 bases and J 2 bases, with 12 bases left between them. This CDR3 region has 14 residues. Germline V gene lookup returns CDR1 SGHNT and CDR2 YYREEE (reference sequence). This CDR3 is CASSWPGVTYEQYF. The CDR3 DNA reads TGTGCCAGCAGCTGGCCAGGGGTAACCTACGAGCAGTACTTC. Using reference TRBV5-4 and TRBJ2-7 for the parts outside the CDR3, the full variable domain is ETGVTQSPTHLIKTRGQQVTLRCSSQSGHNTVSWYQQALGQGPQFIFQYYREEENGRGNFPPRFSGLQFPNYSSELNVNALELDDSALYLCASSWPGVTYEQYFGPGTRLTVT.

The J gene is TRBJ1-1, the V gene TRBV14; D may be TRBD1 (6 bases). The CDR3 extends over 16 amino acids. The V end lost 5 bases, the J end lost 6 bases, and 22 bases lay between the germline ends. Looked up from germline, CDR1 is SGHDN and CDR2 is FVKESK. This chain's CDR3 is CASSYRDNSVYAEAFF. CDR3 coding DNA: TGTGCCAGCAGCTACCGGGACAATAGTGTTTACGCTGAAGCTTTCTTT.

This rearrangement joins TRBV27 to TRBJ1-1; weak D call: TRBD1 (5 bases). Germline assignment: CDR1 MNHEY and CDR2 SMNVEV (reference sequence). The CDR3 is made up of 14 amino acids. The V end was cut by 6 bases, the J end by 1 base, with 12 bases between. The CDR3 DNA follows: TGTGCCAGCAGCCTCCGGGGCCCGAACACTGAAGCTTTCTTT. This encodes CASSLRGPNTEAFF.

The chain has TRBV7-2 and TRBJ2-7; 7 bases match TRBD1. This CDR3 spans 16 amino acids. V lost 4 bases, J lost 0 bases, and 9 bases stayed unmatched. Germline lookup yields CDR1 SGHTA and CDR2 FQGNSA. This chain's CDR3 is CASSSPVGTDSYEQYF. The CDR3 coding sequence is TGTGCCAGCAGCTCACCCGTCGGGACAGACTCCTACGAGCAGTACTTC.

The chain combines TRBV19 with TRBJ1-1; D is unclear. The CDR3 contains 17 residues. Trimming removed 2 bases from V and 0 bases from J, with 16 bases in between. Germline lookup yields CDR1 LNHDA and CDR2 SQIVND (reference sequence). The CDR3 loop reads CASSILAPTGMNTEAFF. The CDR3 region has the DNA TGTGCCAGTAGTATACTGGCCCCGACGGGAATGAACACTGAAGCTTTCTTT. Filled out from reference TRBV19 and TRBJ1-1, the complete variable domain reads DGGITQSPKYLFRKEGQNVTLSCEQNLNHDAMYWYRQDPGQGLRLIYYSQIVNDFQKGDIAEGYSVSREKKESFPLTVTSAQKNPTAFYLCASSILAPTGMNTEAFFGQGTRLTVV.

J is TRBJ1-1 and V is TRBV7-9, with D perhaps TRBD1 (5 bases). Germline V gene sequence: CDR1 SEHNR, CDR2 FQNEAQ (reference sequence). V was trimmed by 11 bases and J by 5 bases, leaving 18 bases between them. There are 13 residues in the CDR3. In nucleotides, the CDR3 is TGTGCCGCTAAGGGCGGGGGGGAAACTGAAGCTTTCTTT. It translates to CAAKGGGETEAFF.

The chain joins TRBV7-9 to TRBJ2-7; D may be TRBD1 or TRBD2 (5 bases each). The V and J ends lost 6 bases and 4 bases respectively, with 16 bases between them. Per germline, CDR1 SEHNR and CDR2 FQNEAQ (reference sequence). The CDR3 has 14 amino acids. CDR3 amino acids: CASSSPGRSYEQYF. The CDR3 nucleotides are TGTGCCAGCAGTTCACCGGGACGGTCATACGAGCAGTACTTC.

This clonotype was counted a single time. The chain links TRBV3-1 to TRBJ2-7, with 8 bases that match TRBD2. Unmatched junction bases numbered 15, after V lost 1 base and J lost 4 bases. The CDR3 length is 18 residues. Looked up from germline, CDR1 is LGHDT and CDR2 is YNNKEL (reference sequence). CDR3 in amino acids: CASSQGVETSSGGYEQYF. CDR3 coding DNA: TGTGCCAGCAGCCAAGGAGTCGAAACTAGCTCGGGGGGGTACGAGCAGTACTTC.

The chain employs TRBV11-2 and TRBJ2-7, with TRBD1 identical over 7 bases. V lost 0 bases to trimming and J lost 3 bases; unmatched junction nucleotides: 2. Germline CDR1 is SGHAT and CDR2 is FQNNGV. The CDR3 is 14 amino acids. The CDR3 nucleotides read TGTGCCAGCAGCTTAGACCCAGGGGGCTACGAGCAGTACTTC. This gives the protein CASSLDPGGYEQYF. Full variable domain (rest looked up from reference TRBV11-2 and TRBJ2-7): EAGVAQSPRYKIIEKRQSVAFWCNPISGHATLYWYQQILGQGPKLLIQFQNNGVVDDSQLPKDRFSAERLKGVDSTLKIQPAKLEDSAVYLCASSLDPGGYEQYFGPGTRLTVT.